This TCR beta chain came from a study of beta chain features in type 1 diabetes. The authors reverse transcribed all of the isolated RNA, so sequencing captured expressed TCRB transcripts. Data came from immunoSEQ multiplex PCR; TCRdb stores just in-frame clones and leaves some out. The sample yields around 140,000 clones, around 13% seen once. A word on this clone: The antigen remains undetermined. A read error may explain this, as a much larger clone is one base away.

Findings and caveats of the study: Patients and controls would share equally any PCR tilt toward shorter templates. TCRB CDR3 length was moderately but significantly reduced in all four CD4+ subsets of Type 1 diabetes patients.

Only one heparinised blood draw was taken per donor, and its volume averaged about 120 mL. V lost 2 bases to trimming and J lost 2 bases, with 16 bases between them. In germline, CDR1 is SGDLS, CDR2 YYNGEE. CDR3 length: 16 amino acids. This sequence originates from a man aged 18-30 years with type 1 diabetes. Sequenced material: central memory CD4+ T cells from blood. The chain couples TRBV9 to TRBJ2-5; possibly TRBD1 or TRBD2 for D (5 bases each). CDR3 sequence: CASSVALGTLQETQYF. DNA for the CDR3: TGTGCCAGCAGCGTTGCCCTCGGGACCCTGCAAGAGACCCAGTACTTC.